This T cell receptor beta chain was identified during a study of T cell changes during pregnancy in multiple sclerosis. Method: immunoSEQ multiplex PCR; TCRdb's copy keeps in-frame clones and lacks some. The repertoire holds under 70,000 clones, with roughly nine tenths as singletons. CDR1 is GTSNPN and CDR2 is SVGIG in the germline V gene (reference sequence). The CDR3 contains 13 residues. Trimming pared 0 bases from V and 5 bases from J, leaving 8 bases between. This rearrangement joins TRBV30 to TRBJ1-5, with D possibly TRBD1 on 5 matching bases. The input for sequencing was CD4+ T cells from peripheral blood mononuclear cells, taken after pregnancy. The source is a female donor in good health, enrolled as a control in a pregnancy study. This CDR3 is CAWSVSRDQPQHF. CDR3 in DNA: TGTGCCTGGAGTGTTTCCAGGGATCAGCCCCAGCATTTT.